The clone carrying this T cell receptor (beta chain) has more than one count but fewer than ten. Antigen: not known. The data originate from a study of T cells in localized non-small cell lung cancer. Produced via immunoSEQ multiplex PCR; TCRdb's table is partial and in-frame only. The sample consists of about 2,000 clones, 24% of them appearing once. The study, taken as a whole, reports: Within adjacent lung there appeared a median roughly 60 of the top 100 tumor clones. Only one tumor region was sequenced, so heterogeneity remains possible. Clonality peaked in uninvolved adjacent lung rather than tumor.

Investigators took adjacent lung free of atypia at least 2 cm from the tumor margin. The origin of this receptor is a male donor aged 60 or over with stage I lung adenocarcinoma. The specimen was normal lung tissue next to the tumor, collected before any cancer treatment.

The CDR3 sequence is CASSERAGWEQYF. The CDR3 nucleotides are TGTGCCAGTAGTGAGCGGGCCGGGTGGGAACAGTACTTC. The chain uses TRBV19 and TRBJ2-7, with D possibly being TRBD2 (6 bases). Trimming shortened V by 5 bases and J by 10 bases, and 18 bases separated the two germline ends. CDR3 length: 13 amino acids. Germline-derived CDR1 and CDR2 are LNHDA and SQIVND (reference sequence). Using reference TRBV19 and TRBJ2-7 for the parts outside the CDR3, the full variable domain is DGGITQSPKYLFRKEGQNVTLSCEQNLNHDAMYWYRQDPGQGLRLIYYSQIVNDFQKGDIAEGYSVSREKKESFPLTVTSAQKNPTAFYLCASSERAGWEQYFGPGTRLTVT.